This T cell receptor beta chain appears in the sequencing data of a study of beta chain features in type 1 diabetes. This clone has only a few counts. Antigen unknown. Study-wide findings and caveats: All four CD4+ subsets of Type 1 diabetes patients contained TCRB CDR3s that were moderately but significantly shorter.

The length of the CDR3 is 14 residues. V was shortened by 1 base and J by 3 bases, with 8 bases between the two germline ends. Per the germline V gene, CDR1 is SGHVS and CDR2 is FQNEAQ. Every bit of the isolated RNA underwent reverse transcription, so sequencing read expressed TCRB transcripts. Using immunoSEQ multiplex PCR, the repertoire was profiled, and TCRdb retains in-frame clones only, with some absent. The profile shows 600,000 to 750,000 clones, 9.5% to 15% of them singletons. The rearrangement links TRBV7-8 to TRBJ2-3; D is uncertain. What was sequenced was naive CD4+ T cells from blood. The TCR was taken from a man aged 25-45 years with type 1 diabetes. The CDR3 DNA sequence: TGTGCCAGCAGCTTAGAGCAGGTTACAGATACGCAGTATTTT. Translating it yields CASSLEQVTDTQYF. Full variable domain (outside the CDR3, taken from reference TRBV7-8 and TRBJ2-3): GAGVSQSPRYKVAKRGQDVALRCDPISGHVSLFWYQQALGQGPEFLTYFQNEAQLDKSGLPSDRFFAERPEGSVSTLKIQRTQQEDSAVYLCASSLEQVTDTQYFGPGTRLTVL.